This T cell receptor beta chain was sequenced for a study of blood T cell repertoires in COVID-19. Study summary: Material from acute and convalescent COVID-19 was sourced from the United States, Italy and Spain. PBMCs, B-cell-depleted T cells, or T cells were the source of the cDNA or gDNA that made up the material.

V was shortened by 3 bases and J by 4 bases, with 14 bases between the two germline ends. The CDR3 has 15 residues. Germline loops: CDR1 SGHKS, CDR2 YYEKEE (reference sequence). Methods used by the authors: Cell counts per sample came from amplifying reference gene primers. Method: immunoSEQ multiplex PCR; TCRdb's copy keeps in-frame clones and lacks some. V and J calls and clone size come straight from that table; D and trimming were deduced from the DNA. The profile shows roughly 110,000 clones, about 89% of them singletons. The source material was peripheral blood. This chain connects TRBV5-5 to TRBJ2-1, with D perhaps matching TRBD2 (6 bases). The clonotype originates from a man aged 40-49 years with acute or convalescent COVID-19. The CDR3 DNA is TGTGCCAGCAGCTCCCGAGGTAGCGGATACAATGAGCAGTTCTTC. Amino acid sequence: CASSSRGSGYNEQFF.